The 18 T cell receptor beta chains given below trace back to one sample, sequenced in a study of shared clonotypes between healthy human individuals. Sequencing used immunoSEQ multiplex PCR; TCRdb keeps in-frame clones, though not all of them. The data show around 2.1 million clones, about 94% seen once. Sequencing input: naive CD4+ T cells sorted from blood. The sample's subset: CD45RA+ positively selected. All receptors derive from a man between 18 and 35 years old in good health.

This clone showed up just once. The chain combines TRBV10-3 with TRBJ1-2, with D perhaps TRBD1 (5 bases). Deletions cut 10 bases from V and 5 bases from J, with 17 bases between. There are 13 residues in the CDR3. Germline CDR1 and CDR2: ENHRY and SYGVKD. This CDR3 reads CATALGQGYGYTF. As DNA, the CDR3 is TGTGCCACCGCCCTGGGGCAGGGTTATGGCTACACCTTC.

The CDR3 bases are TGTGCCAGCAGTGAAGTGCCGGGACTGGGGTCCTATAATTCACCCCTCCACTTT. It encodes CASSEVPGLGSYNSPLHF. V usage is TRBV6-1 and J usage is TRBJ1-6, with D tentatively TRBD1 (5 bases). The CDR3 extends over 18 amino acids. Germline CDR1 is MNHNS and CDR2 is SASEGT. V was clipped by 1 base and J by 1 base, with 14 bases between them.

This clone was observed a few times. The rearrangement links TRBV28 to TRBJ1-2, with D perhaps TRBD1 (6 bases). Germline CDR1 is MDHEN and CDR2 is SYDVKM. Between the trimmed V and J ends, which lost 6 bases and 7 bases, there was a span of 12 bases. The CDR3 spans 12 residues. The CDR3 here is CASSWTEAGYTF. The CDR3 DNA reads as TGTGCCAGCAGCTGGACAGAGGCTGGCTACACCTTC.

The V call is TRBV5-1, the J call TRBJ1-6; D unclear. CDR1 SGHRS and CDR2 YFSETQ come from the germline V gene. The CDR3 is made up of 13 amino acids. V lost 4 bases and J lost 6, with 8 bases in between. CDR3 DNA sequence: TGCGCCAGCAGCGCCGGAGGTAATTCACCCCTCCACTTT. Its translation: CASSAGGNSPLHF.

The chain carries TRBV2 and TRBJ2-1; 11 bases line up with TRBD1. CDR1 SNHLY and CDR2 FYNNEI come from the germline V gene. The CDR3 is made up of 14 amino acids. V gave up 6 bases and J gave up 7 bases; unmatched junction bases: 5. The CDR3 loop reads CASRTGTGGNEQFF. CDR3 nucleotides: TGTGCCAGCAGAACCGGGACAGGGGGTAATGAGCAGTTCTTC.

The chain joins TRBV6-5 to TRBJ2-1; no definite D call. The germline V and J ends were trimmed by 8 bases and 5 bases, with 4 bases remaining between them. Germline CDR1 and CDR2: MNHEY and SVGAGI. The CDR3 extends over 10 amino acids. Here the CDR3 DNA reads TGTGCCAGCGGTAACAATGAGCAGTTCTTC. Its translation is CASGNNEQFF.

The V and J genes are TRBV18 and TRBJ2-1; TRBD1 is a possible D gene (6 bases). From germline, CDR1 is KGHSH and CDR2 LQKENI. Trimming removed 0 bases at V and 7 bases at J, with 16 bases between. The CDR3 runs 16 residues. CDR3 loop: CASSPPNGNRANEQFF. In DNA, the CDR3 is TGTGCCAGCTCACCACCGAACGGGAACAGGGCGAATGAGCAGTTCTTC.

V is TRBV10-1 and J is TRBJ2-7; D gene unclear. CDR3 length: 14 amino acids. The germline gives CDR1 WNHNN, CDR2 SYGVQD (reference sequence). Between the trimmed V and J ends, which lost 2 bases and 0 bases, there was a span of 8 bases. CDR3 DNA: TGCGCCAGCAGTGAGGTCAGCGTCTCCTACGAGCAGTACTTC. Amino acids: CASSEVSVSYEQYF.

The V gene is TRBV28, the J gene TRBJ2-7; 11 nucleotides line up with TRBD2. V gave up 2 bases and J gave up 2 bases; unmatched junction bases: 5. The CDR3 covers 16 residues. CDR1 and CDR2 from the germline V gene are MDHEN and SYDVKM. The CDR3, as DNA: TGTGCCAGCAGTTTACCTGGTAGCGGGAGGGCCTACGAGCAGTACTTC. The encoded protein is CASSLPGSGRAYEQYF. Based on the CDR3 plus reference TRBV28 and TRBJ2-7, the full variable domain is DVKVTQSSRYLVKRTGEKVFLECVQDMDHENMFWYRQDPGLGLRLIYFSYDVKMKEKGDIPEGYSVSREKKERFSLILESASTNQTSMYLCASSLPGSGRAYEQYFGPGTRLTVT.

This clone occurred once. This sequence joins TRBV5-1 and TRBJ2-3; 8 positions match TRBD2. CDR3 length: 17 residues. V shed 4 bases and J 2 bases; nucleotides not matched to a gene: 12. Per the germline V gene, CDR1 is SGHRS and CDR2 is YFSETQ. The CDR3, as DNA: TGCGCCAGCAGCACCCGGAGCGGGGGAGAGAACACAGATACGCAGTATTTT. Protein sequence: CASSTRSGGENTDTQYF.

A single count supports this clone. The chain employs TRBV29-1 and TRBJ1-2, with D uncertain. V was shortened by 2 bases and J by 2 bases, with 6 bases between the two germline ends. This CDR3 has 12 residues. Looked up from germline, CDR1 is SQVTM and CDR2 is ANQGSEA. CDR3: CSVEKVNYGYTF. The CDR3 nucleotides read TGCAGCGTTGAAAAAGTGAACTATGGCTACACCTTC. The variable domain in full, with the rest retrieved from reference TRBV29-1 and TRBJ1-2, is SAVISQKPSRDICQRGTSLTIQCQVDSQVTMMFWYRQQPGQSLTLIATANQGSEATYESGFVIDKFPISRPNLTFSTLTVSNMSPEDSSIYLCSVEKVNYGYTFGSGTRLTVV.

The rearrangement links TRBV5-4 to TRBJ2-2, with TRBD1 matching over 10 bases. The CDR3 has 15 residues. In germline, CDR1 is SGHNT, CDR2 YYREEE (reference sequence). J lost 4 bases, V lost 4 bases, and 4 bases had no gene match. CDR3 protein: CASSTTGGGTGELFF. Here the CDR3 DNA reads TGTGCCAGCAGCACGACAGGGGGCGGCACCGGGGAGCTGTTTTTT.

The gene calls are TRBV5-1 and TRBJ2-7; D possibly corresponds to TRBD2 (5 bases). CDR3 length: 14 residues. CDR1 SGHRS and CDR2 YFSETQ come from the germline V gene. The V end lost 3 bases, the J end lost 2 bases, and 12 bases lay between the germline ends. The CDR3 spells CASSSIDGAYEQYF. CDR3 in DNA: TGCGCCAGCAGCTCTATTGACGGGGCCTACGAGCAGTACTTC.

This rearrangement joins TRBV6-1 to TRBJ2-7; D is unclear. Per germline, CDR1 MNHNS and CDR2 SASEGT. The CDR3 extends over 12 amino acids. V lost 7 bases and J lost 3, with 10 bases in between. CDR3 residues: CASKQSIYEQYF. Written as DNA, the CDR3 is TGTGCCAGCAAACAGTCCATCTACGAGCAGTACTTC.

This chain uses TRBV5-1 with TRBJ2-2; TRBD2 might be the D (5 bases). The V end lost 4 bases, the J end lost 0 bases, and 10 bases lay between the germline ends. Germline CDR1 is SGHRS and CDR2 is YFSETQ. This CDR3 spans 15 amino acids. The CDR3 region is CASSERTSNTGELFF. The DNA for the CDR3 is TGCGCCAGCAGCGAGAGGACTTCGAACACCGGGGAGCTGTTTTTT.

This rearrangement joins TRBV4-1 to TRBJ1-3, with D possibly TRBD1 on 5 matching bases. The V and J ends lost 1 base and 0 bases respectively, with 13 bases between them. The germline V gene has CDR1 MGHRA and CDR2 YSYEKL. This CDR3 comprises 17 residues. The CDR3 spells CASSQGPGRTSGNTIYF. In nucleotides, the CDR3 is TGCGCCAGCAGCCAAGGGCCGGGACGGACCTCTGGAAACACCATATATTTT.

This rearrangement joins TRBV5-1 to TRBJ1-2; the match to TRBD1 covers 10 bases. The junction had 9 bases not matched to a gene; V was cut back by 4 bases and J by 6 bases. The CDR3 consists of 15 residues. Germline CDR1 and CDR2: SGHRS and YFSETQ. DNA for the CDR3: TGCGCCAGCAGCCCGGGGACAGGGGCCGGTCATGGCTACACCTTC. This sequence encodes CASSPGTGAGHGYTF.

The chain is built from TRBV7-9 and TRBJ1-4, with a possible D match to TRBD1 (5 bases). V lost 4 bases and J lost 0, with 12 bases in between. CDR1 SEHNR and CDR2 FQNEAQ come from the germline V gene (reference sequence). The CDR3 is 16 residues long. CDR3 sequence reads: CASSSEGLSTNEKLFF. CDR3 DNA: TGTGCCAGCAGCTCTGAGGGGTTATCAACTAATGAAAAACTGTTTTTT.